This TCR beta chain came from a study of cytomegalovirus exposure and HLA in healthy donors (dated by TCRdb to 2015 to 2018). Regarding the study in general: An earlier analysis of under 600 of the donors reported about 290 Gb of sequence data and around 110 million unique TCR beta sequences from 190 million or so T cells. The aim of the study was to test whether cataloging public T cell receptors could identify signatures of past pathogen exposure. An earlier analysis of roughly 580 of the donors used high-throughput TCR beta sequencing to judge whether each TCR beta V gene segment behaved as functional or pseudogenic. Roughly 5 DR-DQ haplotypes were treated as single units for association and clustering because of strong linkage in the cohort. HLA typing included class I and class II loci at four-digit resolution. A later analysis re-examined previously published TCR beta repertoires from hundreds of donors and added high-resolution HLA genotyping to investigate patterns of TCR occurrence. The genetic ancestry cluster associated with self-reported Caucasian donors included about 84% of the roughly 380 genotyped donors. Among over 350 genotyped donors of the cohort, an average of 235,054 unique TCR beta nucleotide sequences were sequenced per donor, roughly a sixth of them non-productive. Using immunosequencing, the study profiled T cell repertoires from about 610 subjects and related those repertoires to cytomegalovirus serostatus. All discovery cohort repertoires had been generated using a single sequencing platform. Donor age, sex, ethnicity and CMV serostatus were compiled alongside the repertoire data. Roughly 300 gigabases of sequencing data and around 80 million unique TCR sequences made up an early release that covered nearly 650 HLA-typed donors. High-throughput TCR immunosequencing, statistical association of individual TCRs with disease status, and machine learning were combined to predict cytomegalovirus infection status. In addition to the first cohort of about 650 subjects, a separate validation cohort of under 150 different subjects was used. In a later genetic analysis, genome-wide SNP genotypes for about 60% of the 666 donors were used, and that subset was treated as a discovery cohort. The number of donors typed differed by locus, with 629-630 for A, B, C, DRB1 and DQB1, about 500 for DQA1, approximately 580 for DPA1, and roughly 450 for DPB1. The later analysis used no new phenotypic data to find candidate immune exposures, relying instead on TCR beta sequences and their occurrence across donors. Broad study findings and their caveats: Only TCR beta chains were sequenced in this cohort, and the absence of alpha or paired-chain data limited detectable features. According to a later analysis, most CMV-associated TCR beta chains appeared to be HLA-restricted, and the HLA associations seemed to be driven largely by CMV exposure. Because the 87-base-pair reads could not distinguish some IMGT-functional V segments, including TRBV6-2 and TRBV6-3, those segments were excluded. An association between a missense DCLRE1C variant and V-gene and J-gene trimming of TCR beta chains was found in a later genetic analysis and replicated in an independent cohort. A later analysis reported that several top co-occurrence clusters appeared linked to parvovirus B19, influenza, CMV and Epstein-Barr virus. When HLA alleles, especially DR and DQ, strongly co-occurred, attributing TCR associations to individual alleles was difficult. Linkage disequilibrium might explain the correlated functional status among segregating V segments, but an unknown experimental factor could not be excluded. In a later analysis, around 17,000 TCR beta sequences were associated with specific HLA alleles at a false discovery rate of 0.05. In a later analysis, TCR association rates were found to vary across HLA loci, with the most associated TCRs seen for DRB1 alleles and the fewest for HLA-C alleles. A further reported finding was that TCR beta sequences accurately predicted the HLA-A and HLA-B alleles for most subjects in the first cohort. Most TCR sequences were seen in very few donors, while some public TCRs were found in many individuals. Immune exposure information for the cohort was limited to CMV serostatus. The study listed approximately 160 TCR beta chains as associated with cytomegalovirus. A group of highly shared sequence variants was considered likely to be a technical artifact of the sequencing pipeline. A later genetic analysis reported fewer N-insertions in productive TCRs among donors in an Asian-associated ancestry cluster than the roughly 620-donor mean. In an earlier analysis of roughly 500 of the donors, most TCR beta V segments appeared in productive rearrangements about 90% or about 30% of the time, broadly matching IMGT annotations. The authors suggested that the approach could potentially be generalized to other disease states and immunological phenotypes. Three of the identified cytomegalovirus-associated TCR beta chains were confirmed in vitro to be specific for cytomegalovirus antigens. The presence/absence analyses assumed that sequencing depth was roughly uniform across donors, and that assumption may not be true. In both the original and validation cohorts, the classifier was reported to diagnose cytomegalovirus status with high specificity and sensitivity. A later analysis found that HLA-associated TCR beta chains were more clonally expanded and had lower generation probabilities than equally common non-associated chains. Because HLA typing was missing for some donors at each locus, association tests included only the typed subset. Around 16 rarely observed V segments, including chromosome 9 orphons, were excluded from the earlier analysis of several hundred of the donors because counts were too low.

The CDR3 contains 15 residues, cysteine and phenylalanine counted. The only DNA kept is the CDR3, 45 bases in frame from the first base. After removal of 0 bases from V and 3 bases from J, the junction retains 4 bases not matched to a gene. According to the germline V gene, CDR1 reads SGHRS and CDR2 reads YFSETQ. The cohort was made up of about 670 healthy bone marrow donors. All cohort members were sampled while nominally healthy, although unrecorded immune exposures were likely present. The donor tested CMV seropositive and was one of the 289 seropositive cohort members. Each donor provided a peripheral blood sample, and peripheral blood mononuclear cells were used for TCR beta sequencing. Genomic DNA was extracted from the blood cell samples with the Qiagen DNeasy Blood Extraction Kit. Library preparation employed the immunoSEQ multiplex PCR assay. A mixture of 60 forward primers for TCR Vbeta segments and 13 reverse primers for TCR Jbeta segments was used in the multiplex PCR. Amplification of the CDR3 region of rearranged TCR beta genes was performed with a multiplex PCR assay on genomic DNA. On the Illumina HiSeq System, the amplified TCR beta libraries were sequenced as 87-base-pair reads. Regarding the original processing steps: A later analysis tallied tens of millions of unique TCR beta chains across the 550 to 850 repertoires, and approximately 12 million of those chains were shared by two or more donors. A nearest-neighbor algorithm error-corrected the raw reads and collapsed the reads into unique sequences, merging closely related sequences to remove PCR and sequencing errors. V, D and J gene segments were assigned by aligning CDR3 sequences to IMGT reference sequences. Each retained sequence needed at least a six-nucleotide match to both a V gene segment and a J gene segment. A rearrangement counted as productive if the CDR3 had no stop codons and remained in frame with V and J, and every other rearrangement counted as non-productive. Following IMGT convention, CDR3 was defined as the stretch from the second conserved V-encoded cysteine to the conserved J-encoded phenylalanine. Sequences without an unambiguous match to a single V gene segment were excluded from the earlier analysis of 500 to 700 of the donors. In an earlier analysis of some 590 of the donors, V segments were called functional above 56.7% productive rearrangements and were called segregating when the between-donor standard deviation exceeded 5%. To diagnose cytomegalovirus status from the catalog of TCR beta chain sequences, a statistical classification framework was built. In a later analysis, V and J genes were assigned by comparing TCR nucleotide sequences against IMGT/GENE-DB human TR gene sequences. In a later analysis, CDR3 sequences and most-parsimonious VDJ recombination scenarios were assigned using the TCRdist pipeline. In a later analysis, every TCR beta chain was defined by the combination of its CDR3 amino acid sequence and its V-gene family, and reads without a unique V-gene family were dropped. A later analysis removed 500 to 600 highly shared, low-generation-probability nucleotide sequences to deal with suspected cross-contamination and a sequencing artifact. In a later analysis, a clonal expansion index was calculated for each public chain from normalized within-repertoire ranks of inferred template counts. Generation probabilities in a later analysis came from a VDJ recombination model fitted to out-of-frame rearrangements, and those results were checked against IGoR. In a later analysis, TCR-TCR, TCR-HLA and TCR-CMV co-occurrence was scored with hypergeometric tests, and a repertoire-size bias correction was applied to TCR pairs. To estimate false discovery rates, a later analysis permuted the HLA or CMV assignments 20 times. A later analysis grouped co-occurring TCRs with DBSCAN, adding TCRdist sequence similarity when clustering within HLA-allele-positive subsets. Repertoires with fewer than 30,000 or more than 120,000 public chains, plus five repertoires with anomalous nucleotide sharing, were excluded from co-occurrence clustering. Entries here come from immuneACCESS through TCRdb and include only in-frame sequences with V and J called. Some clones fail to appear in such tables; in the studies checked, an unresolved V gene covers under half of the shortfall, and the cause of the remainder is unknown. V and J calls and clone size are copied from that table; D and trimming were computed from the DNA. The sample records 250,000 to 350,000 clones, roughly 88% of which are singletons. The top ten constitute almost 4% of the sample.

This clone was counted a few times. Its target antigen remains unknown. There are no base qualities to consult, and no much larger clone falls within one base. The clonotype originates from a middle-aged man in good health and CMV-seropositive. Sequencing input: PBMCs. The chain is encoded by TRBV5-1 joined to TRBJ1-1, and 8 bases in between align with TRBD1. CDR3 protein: CASSLGTGGYTEAFF. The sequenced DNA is TGCGCCAGCAGCTTGGGAACAGGGGGGTACACTGAAGCTTTCTTT.